These T cell receptor beta chains were read from a single sample in a study of blood T cell repertoires in COVID-19. This table comes from immunoSEQ multiplex PCR, and its TCRdb copy is limited to in-frame clones, with some not included. Here the sample spans about 310,000 clones, 90% being singletons. The source material was peripheral blood. The receptors were gathered from a woman aged 40 to 55 with COVID-19, enrolled during active disease. CDR3s include the opening cysteine and the closing phenylalanine or tryptophan. A D gene is named only where the DNA matches it firmly. Size is stated for part of the rows, as once, few or many counts, or as a class when the clone is expanded.

j_call d_call clone_size v_call cdr3_aa cdr3_nt
TRBJ2-7 TRBD1 - TRBV19 CASSIGQGSYEQYF TGTGCCAGTAGTATAGGACAGGGTTCCTACGAGCAGTACTTC
TRBJ1-2 - - TRBV4-3 CASSQERGGNYGYTF TGCGCCAGCAGCCAAGAGCGGGGGGGGAACTATGGCTACACCTTC
TRBJ2-7 - - TRBV21-1 CASDRPYEQYF TGTGCCAGCGACAGACCCTACGAGCAGTACTTC
TRBJ2-3 - - TRBV30 CAWKGRPFSTDTQYF TGTGCCTGGAAGGGGCGACCCTTTAGCACAGATACGCAGTATTTT
TRBJ1-2 - - TRBV3-1/TRBV3-2 CASSQGEGMGYTF TGTGCCAGCAGCCAAGGGGAGGGGATGGGCTACACCTTC
TRBJ1-2 TRBD1 - TRBV6-1 CASSELEFWTGVVNYGYTF TGTGCCAGCAGTGAATTGGAGTTTTGGACAGGTGTGGTAAACTATGGCTACACCTTC
TRBJ1-1 TRBD1 once TRBV27 CASRWDRMNTEAFF TGTGCCAGCAGATGGGACAGGATGAACACTGAAGCTTTCTTT
TRBJ1-2 TRBD1 - TRBV5-4 CASSSGTDYGYTF TGTGCCAGCAGCTCCGGGACAGACTATGGCTACACCTTC
TRBJ2-7 - - TRBV28 CASSLTGGGAEQYF TGTGCCAGCAGTCTCACAGGTGGGGGGGCCGAGCAGTACTTC
TRBJ1-5 - - TRBV29-1 CSVGGDQPQHF TGCAGCGTTGGGGGGGACCAGCCCCAGCATTTT
TRBJ2-1 - - TRBV19 CASSNTGSSYNEQFF TGTGCCAGTAGTAATACAGGGAGCTCCTACAATGAGCAGTTCTTC
TRBJ1-2 - - TRBV7-2 CASSLAQRNYGYTF TGTGCCAGCAGCTTAGCTCAGCGAAACTATGGCTACACCTTC